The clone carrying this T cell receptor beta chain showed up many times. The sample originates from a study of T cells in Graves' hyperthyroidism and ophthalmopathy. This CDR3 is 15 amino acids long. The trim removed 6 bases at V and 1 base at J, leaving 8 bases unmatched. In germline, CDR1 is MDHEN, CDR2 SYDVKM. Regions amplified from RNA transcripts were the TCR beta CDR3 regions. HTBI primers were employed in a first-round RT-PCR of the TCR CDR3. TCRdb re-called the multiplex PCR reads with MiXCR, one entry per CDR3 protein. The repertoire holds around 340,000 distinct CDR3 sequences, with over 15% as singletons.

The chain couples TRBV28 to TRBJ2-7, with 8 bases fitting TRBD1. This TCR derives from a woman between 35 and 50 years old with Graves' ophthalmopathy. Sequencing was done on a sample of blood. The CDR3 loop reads CASSPPGTGSYEQYF. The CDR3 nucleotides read TGTGCCAGCAGCCCACCTGGGACAGGTTCCTACGAGCAGTACTTC.